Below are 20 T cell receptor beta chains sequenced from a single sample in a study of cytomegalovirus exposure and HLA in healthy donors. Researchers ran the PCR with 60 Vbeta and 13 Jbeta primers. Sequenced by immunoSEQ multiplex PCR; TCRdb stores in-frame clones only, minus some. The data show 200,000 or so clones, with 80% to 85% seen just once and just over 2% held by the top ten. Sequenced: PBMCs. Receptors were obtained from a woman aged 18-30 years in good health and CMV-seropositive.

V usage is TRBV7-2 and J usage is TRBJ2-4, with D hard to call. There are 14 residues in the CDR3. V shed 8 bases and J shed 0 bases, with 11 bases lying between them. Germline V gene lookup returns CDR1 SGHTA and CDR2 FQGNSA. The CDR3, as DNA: TGTGCCAGCCAGGCCCAGCTAGCCAAAAACATTCAGTACTTC. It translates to CASQAQLAKNIQYF.

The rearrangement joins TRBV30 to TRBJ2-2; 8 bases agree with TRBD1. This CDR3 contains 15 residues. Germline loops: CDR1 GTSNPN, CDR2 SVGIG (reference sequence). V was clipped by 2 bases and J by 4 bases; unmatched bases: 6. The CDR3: CAWSIRTGITGELFF. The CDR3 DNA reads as TGTGCCTGGAGTATACGGACAGGGATCACCGGGGAGCTGTTTTTT.

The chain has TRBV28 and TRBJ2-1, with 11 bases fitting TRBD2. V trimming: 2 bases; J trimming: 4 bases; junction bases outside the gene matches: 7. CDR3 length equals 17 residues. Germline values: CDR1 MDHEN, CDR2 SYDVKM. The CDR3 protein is CASSLRVGTSGYNEQFF. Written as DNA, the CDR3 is TGTGCCAGCAGTTTAAGGGTGGGGACTAGCGGATACAATGAGCAGTTCTTC.

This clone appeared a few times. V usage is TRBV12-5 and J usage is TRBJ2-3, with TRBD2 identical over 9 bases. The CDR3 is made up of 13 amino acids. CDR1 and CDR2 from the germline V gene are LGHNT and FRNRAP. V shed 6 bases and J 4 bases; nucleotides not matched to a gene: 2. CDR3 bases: TGTGCTAGTGGGCGGGGGGGCCCAGATACGCAGTATTTT. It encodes CASGRGGPDTQYF. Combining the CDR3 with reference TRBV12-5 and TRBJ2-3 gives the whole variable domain DARVTQTPRHKVTEMGQEVTMRCQPILGHNTVFWYRQTMMQGLELLAYFRNRAPLDDSGMPKDRFSAEMPDATLATLKIQPSEPRDSAVYFCASGRGGPDTQYFGPGTRLTVL.

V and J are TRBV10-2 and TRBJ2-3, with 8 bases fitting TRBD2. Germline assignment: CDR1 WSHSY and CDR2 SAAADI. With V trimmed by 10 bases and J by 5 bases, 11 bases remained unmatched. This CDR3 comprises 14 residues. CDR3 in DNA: TGCGCCACCTGCTCAGCGGGGGTTGGAGATACGCAGTATTTT. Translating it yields CATCSAGVGDTQYF.

DNA of the CDR3: TGTGCCAGCAGCTTGTTCACTAGCGGGCCGTTGGGGCAGTACTTC. Amino acids: CASSLFTSGPLGQYF. The chain has TRBV5-5 and TRBJ2-7; TRBD2 matches 9 bases. Germline assignment: CDR1 SGHKS and CDR2 YYEKEE (reference sequence). This CDR3 is 15 amino acids long. V dropped 1 base and J dropped 9; count of bases not matched to a gene: 11.

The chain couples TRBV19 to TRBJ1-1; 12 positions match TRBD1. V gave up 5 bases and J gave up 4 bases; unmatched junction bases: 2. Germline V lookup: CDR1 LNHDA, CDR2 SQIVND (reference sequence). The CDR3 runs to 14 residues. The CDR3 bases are TGTGCCAGTAGTTGGGACAGGGGGCGCACTGAAGCTTTCTTT. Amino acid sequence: CASSWDRGRTEAFF.

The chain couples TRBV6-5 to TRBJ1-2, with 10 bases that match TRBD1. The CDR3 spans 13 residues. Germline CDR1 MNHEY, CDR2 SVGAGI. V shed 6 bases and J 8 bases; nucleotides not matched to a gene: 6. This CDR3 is CASRLGQGRGYTF. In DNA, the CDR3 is TGTGCCAGCAGATTGGGACAGGGGAGAGGCTACACCTTC.

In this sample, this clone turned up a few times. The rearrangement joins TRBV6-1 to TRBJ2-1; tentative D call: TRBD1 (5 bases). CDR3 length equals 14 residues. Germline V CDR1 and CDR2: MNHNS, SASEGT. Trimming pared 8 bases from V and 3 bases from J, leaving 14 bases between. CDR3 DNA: TGTGCCAGCCAAGACAGCAACTACTACAATGAGCAGTTCTTC. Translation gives CASQDSNYYNEQFF.

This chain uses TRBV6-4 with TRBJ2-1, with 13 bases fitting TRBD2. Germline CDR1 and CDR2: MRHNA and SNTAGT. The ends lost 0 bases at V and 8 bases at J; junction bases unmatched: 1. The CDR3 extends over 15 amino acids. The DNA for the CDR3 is TGTGCCAGCAGTGACTCGACTAGCGGGGGGTATGAGCAGTTCTTC. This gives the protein CASSDSTSGGYEQFF.

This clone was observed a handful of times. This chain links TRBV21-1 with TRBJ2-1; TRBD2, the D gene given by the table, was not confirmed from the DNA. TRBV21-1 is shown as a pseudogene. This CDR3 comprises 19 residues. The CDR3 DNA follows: TGTGCCAGCGCAAATTCGGGGGCTAGCGGGGGGACCAAAACTAATGAGCAGTTCTTC. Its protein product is CASANSGASGGTKTNEQFF.

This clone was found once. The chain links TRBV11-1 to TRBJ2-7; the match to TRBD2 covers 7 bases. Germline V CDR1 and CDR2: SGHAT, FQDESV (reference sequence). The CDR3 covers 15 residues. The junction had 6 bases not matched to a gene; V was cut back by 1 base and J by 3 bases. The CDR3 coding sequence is TGTGCCAGCAGCTTAGTGGTCGGACTAGGCTACGAGCAGTACTTC. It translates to CASSLVVGLGYEQYF.

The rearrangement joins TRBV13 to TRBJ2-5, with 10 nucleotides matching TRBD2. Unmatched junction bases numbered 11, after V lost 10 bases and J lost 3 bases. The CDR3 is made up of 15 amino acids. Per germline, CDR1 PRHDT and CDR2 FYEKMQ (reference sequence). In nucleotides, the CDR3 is TGTGCCACCGAGATCCTGGGACTAGCGAAAGAGACCCAGTACTTC. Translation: CATEILGLAKETQYF.

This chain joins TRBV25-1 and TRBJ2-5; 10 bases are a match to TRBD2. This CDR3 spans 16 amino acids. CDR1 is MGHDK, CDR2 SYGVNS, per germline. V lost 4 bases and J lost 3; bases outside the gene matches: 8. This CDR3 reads CASSAFGLADEETQYF. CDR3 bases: TGTGCCAGCAGTGCTTTTGGACTAGCGGACGAAGAGACCCAGTACTTC.

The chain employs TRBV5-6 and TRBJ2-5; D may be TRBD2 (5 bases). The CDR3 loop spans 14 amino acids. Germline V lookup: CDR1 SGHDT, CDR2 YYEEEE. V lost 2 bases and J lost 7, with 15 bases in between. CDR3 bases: TGTGCCAGCAGCTTCACCGGGGTCATTGGGACCCAGTACTTC. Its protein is CASSFTGVIGTQYF.

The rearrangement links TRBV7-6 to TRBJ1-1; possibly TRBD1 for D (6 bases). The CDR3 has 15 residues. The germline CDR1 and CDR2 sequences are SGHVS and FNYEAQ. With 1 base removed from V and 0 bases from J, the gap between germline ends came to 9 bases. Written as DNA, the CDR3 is TGTGCCAGCAGCTTAGGGGACACGGTGAACACTGAAGCTTTCTTT. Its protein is CASSLGDTVNTEAFF.

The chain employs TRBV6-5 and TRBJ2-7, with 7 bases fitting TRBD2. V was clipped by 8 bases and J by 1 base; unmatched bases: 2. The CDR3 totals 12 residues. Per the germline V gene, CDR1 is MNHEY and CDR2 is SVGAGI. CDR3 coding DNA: TGTGCCAGCCGGGGGGTATCCTACGAGCAGTACTTC. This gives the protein CASRGVSYEQYF.

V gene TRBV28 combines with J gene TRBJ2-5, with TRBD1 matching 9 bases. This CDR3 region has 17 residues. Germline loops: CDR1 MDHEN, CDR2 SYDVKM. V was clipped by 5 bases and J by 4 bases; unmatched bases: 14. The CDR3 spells CASSMSPSGQGRETQYF. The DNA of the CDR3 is TGTGCCAGCAGTATGTCCCCGTCGGGACAGGGAAGAGAGACCCAGTACTTC.

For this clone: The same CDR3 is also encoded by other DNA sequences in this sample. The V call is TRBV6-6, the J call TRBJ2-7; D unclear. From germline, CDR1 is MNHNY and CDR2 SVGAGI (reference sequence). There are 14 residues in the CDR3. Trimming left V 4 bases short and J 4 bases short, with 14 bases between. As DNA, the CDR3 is TGTGCCAGCAGTTCGCCTACCAACCGGTACGAGCAGTACTTC. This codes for CASSSPTNRYEQYF.

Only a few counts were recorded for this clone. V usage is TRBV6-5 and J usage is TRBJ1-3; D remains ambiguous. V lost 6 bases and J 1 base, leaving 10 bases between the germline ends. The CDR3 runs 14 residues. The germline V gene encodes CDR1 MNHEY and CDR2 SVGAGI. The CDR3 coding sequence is TGTGCCAGCAGCCGTAGGGAGTCTGGAAACACCATATATTTT. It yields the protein CASSRRESGNTIYF.